This entry lists 18 T cell receptor beta chains sequenced from one sample in a study of shared clonotypes between healthy human individuals. CD45RO-negative cells were positively selected for CCR7, leaving out terminally differentiated effector memory CD45RA+ cells. Repertoires were generated with immunoSEQ multiplex PCR, while TCRdb's copy carries only in-frame clones and drops some. The sample has about 820,000 clones; 92% are singletons. Sequenced input: naive CD8+ T cells sorted from blood. These receptors originate from a young man in good health.

This chain joins TRBV30 and TRBJ1-3; D not certain. The CDR3 is 16 amino acids. Per the germline V gene, CDR1 is GTSNPN and CDR2 is SVGIG (reference sequence). V shed 1 base and J shed 1 base, with 14 bases lying between them. CDR3 sequence reads: CAWSGPTAGSGNTIYF. In nucleotides, the CDR3 is TGTGCCTGGAGTGGACCTACAGCCGGATCTGGAAACACCATATATTTT.

The CDR3: CASSQTLWDQYGYTF. The CDR3 DNA sequence: TGTGCCAGCAGCCAAACCTTGTGGGATCAGTATGGCTACACCTTC. The chain carries TRBV4-2 and TRBJ1-2, with D unresolved. Trimming took 2 bases from V and 5 from J, leaving 15 bases between them. There are 15 residues in the CDR3. Germline V gives CDR1 LGHNA, CDR2 YNFKEQ.

The DNA of the CDR3 is TGTGCCAGCAGCGATGGAGCGGTACGAAACACCGGGGAGCTGTTTTTT. Its translation is CASSDGAVRNTGELFF. This chain links TRBV9 with TRBJ2-2; perhaps TRBD2 as D (5 bases). The CDR3 consists of 16 residues. Trimming left V 3 bases short and J 2 bases short, with 14 bases between. The germline gives CDR1 SGDLS, CDR2 YYNGEE.

This clone was detected a few times. Distinct nucleotide sequences in the sample also encode this CDR3. The chain is built from TRBV27 and TRBJ2-1; a possible D gene is TRBD2 (5 bases). V was pared by 4 bases and J by 3 bases, with 16 bases between. Germline V CDR1 and CDR2: MNHEY, SMNVEV (reference sequence). The CDR3 totals 16 residues. The CDR3 reads CASSSSAGAVYNEQFF. The DNA for the CDR3 is TGTGCCAGCAGTTCCTCGGCGGGCGCCGTCTACAATGAGCAGTTCTTC.

The V gene is TRBV19, the J gene TRBJ2-5, with a weak D call TRBD2 (5 bases). V was trimmed by 4 bases and J by 1 base, leaving 13 bases between them. Germline-derived CDR1 and CDR2 are LNHDA and SQIVND (reference sequence). This CDR3 has 15 residues. In nucleotides, the CDR3 is TGTGCCAGTAGTAATATGGGAGACTTCCAAGAGACCCAGTACTTC. Protein sequence: CASSNMGDFQETQYF.

This clone came up once. The chain recombines TRBV7-6 with TRBJ1-3, with a possible D match to TRBD1 (6 bases). The CDR3 contains 15 residues. CDR1 and CDR2 (germline): SGHVS, FNYEAQ. V shed 5 bases and J shed 0 bases, with 11 bases lying between them. In nucleotides, the CDR3 is TGTGCCAGCAGCGCCTCGGACAGCTCTGGAAACACCATATATTTT. Translating it yields CASSASDSSGNTIYF.

This clone appeared once. CDR3 sequence (DNA): TGTGCCAGCAGTGACATCCCAGGGGATGAGCAGTTCTTC. Translating gives CASSDIPGDEQFF. The genes are TRBV6-4 and TRBJ2-1; perhaps TRBD1 as D (6 bases). V was cut by 2 bases and J by 8 bases, with 10 bases left in between. Germline assignment: CDR1 MRHNA and CDR2 SNTAGT. The CDR3 runs to 13 residues.

This chain links TRBV7-9 with TRBJ2-5, with TRBD1 matching 11 bases. CDR1 is SEHNR and CDR2 is FQNEAQ in the germline V gene (reference sequence). This CDR3 has 16 residues. V lost 0 bases to trimming and J lost 1 base; unmatched junction nucleotides: 1. The CDR3 region is CASSLADRGPQETQYF. The CDR3 DNA reads TGTGCCAGCAGCTTAGCGGACAGGGGGCCCCAAGAGACCCAGTACTTC.

The rearrangement joins TRBV19 to TRBJ2-7, with 9 bases aligning to TRBD1. Looked up from germline, CDR1 is LNHDA and CDR2 is SQIVND (reference sequence). V dropped 5 bases and J dropped 2; count of bases not matched to a gene: 7. CDR3 length: 15 amino acids. The CDR3 protein is CASSPPNRGPYEQYF. As DNA, the CDR3 is TGTGCCAGTAGTCCACCTAACAGGGGGCCCTACGAGCAGTACTTC.

The chain carries TRBV28 and TRBJ2-7; TRBD1 aligns across 7 bases. Germline assignment: CDR1 MDHEN and CDR2 SYDVKM. With V trimmed by 4 bases and J by 0 bases, 6 bases remained unmatched. The CDR3 has 15 residues. The CDR3 reads CASSWETGNSYEQYF. The CDR3 coding sequence is TGTGCCAGCAGTTGGGAGACAGGGAACTCCTACGAGCAGTACTTC. Together with reference TRBV28 and TRBJ2-7, the CDR3 gives the full variable domain: DVKVTQSSRYLVKRTGEKVFLECVQDMDHENMFWYRQDPGLGLRLIYFSYDVKMKEKGDIPEGYSVSREKKERFSLILESASTNQTSMYLCASSWETGNSYEQYFGPGTRLTVT.

The chain recombines TRBV28 with TRBJ1-4, with D uncertain. This CDR3 is built from 14 residues. Trimming took 8 bases from V and 10 from J, leaving 20 bases between them. Germline V gene data show CDR1 as MDHEN and CDR2 as SYDVKM. CDR3 nucleotides: TGTGCCAGCGGAGTGGACTGGAGCTCGCGAAAACTGTTTTTT. Protein product: CASGVDWSSRKLFF.

The chain couples TRBV19 to TRBJ1-5; D is unresolved. The length of the CDR3 is 14 residues. CDR1 LNHDA and CDR2 SQIVND come from the germline V gene (reference sequence). Trimming cost V 6 bases and J 2 bases, with 11 bases left between them. CDR3 coding DNA: TGTGCCAGTAGCCCCAGGAGGGGCAATCAGCCCCAGCATTTT. It codes for CASSPRRGNQPQHF.

The rearrangement joins TRBV5-6 to TRBJ2-6; 12 bases map to TRBD1. V lost 3 bases, J lost 3 bases, and 4 bases stayed unmatched. Looked up from germline, CDR1 is SGHDT and CDR2 is YYEEEE. CDR3 length equals 17 residues. This CDR3 reads CASSSGQGALGANVLTF. CDR3 coding DNA: TGTGCCAGCAGCTCGGGACAGGGGGCGCTTGGGGCCAACGTCCTGACTTTC.

The rearrangement joins TRBV28 to TRBJ1-3; D possibly corresponds to TRBD1 (6 bases). In germline, CDR1 is MDHEN, CDR2 SYDVKM. The CDR3 has 14 residues. Trimming stripped 5 bases from V and 2 bases from J, with 10 bases between. The chain's CDR3 is CASSAQGTGNTIYF. The DNA of the CDR3 is TGTGCCAGCAGTGCACAGGGTACTGGAAACACCATATATTTT.

The chain links TRBV18 to TRBJ2-3; no clear D. Per the germline V gene, CDR1 is KGHSH and CDR2 is LQKENI. Trimming cost V 6 bases and J 2 bases, with 9 bases left between them. CDR3 length equals 13 residues. The CDR3 region is CASSRFPTDTQYF. Written as DNA, the CDR3 is TGTGCCAGCTCTCGGTTCCCCACAGATACGCAGTATTTT. The full variable domain, its missing parts supplied by reference TRBV18 and TRBJ2-3, is NAGVMQNPRHLVRRRGQEARLRCSPMKGHSHVYWYRQLPEEGLKFMVYLQKENIIDESGMPKERFSAEFPKEGPSILRIQQVVRGDSAAYFCASSRFPTDTQYFGPGTRLTVL.

J is TRBJ2-1 and V is TRBV10-3; 10 bases fit TRBD2. Germline V gene lookup returns CDR1 ENHRY and CDR2 SYGVKD. After removal of 6 bases from V and 1 base from J, the junction contained 6 bases not matched to a gene. This CDR3 contains 16 residues. CDR3: CAISEIAGGSYNEQFF. The CDR3 coding sequence is TGTGCCATCAGCGAAATAGCGGGAGGTTCCTACAATGAGCAGTTCTTC.

The rearrangement joins TRBV11-2 to TRBJ2-1, with D possibly matching TRBD2 (6 bases). This CDR3 contains 14 residues. Germline CDR1 is SGHAT and CDR2 is FQNNGV. V dropped 5 bases and J dropped 5 bases, with 13 bases sitting between them. CDR3 DNA: TGTGCCAGCAGCCAGGAGGGTTTACACAATGAGCAGTTCTTC. It yields the protein CASSQEGLHNEQFF.

CDR3 nucleotide sequence: TGTGCCAGCAGCTTAAATTTGGGCTACGAGCAGTACTTC. Translating it yields CASSLNLGYEQYF. The V call is TRBV7-2, the J call TRBJ2-7; D gene ambiguous. The CDR3 is made up of 13 amino acids. CDR1 SGHTA and CDR2 FQGNSA come from the germline V gene. V lost 2 bases and J lost 3, with 8 bases in between.